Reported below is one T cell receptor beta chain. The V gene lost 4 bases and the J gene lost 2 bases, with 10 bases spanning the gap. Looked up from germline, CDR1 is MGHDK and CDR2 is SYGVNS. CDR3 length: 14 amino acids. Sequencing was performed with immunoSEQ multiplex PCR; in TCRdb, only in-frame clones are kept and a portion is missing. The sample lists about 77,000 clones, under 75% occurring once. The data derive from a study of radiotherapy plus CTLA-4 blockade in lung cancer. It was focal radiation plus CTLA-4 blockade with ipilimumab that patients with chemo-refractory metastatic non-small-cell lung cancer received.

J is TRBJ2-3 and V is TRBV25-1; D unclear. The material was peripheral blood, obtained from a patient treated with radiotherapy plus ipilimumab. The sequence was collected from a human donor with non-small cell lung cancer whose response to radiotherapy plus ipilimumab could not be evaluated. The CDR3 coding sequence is TGTGCCAGCAGTGGAACGATGGCCACAGATACGCAGTATTTT. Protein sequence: CASSGTMATDTQYF. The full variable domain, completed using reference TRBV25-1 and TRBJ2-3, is EADIYQTPRYLVIGTGKKITLECSQTMGHDKMYWYQQDPGMELHLIHYSYGVNSTEKGDLSSESTVSRIRTEHFPLTLESARPSHTSQYLCASSGTMATDTQYFGPGTRLTVL.